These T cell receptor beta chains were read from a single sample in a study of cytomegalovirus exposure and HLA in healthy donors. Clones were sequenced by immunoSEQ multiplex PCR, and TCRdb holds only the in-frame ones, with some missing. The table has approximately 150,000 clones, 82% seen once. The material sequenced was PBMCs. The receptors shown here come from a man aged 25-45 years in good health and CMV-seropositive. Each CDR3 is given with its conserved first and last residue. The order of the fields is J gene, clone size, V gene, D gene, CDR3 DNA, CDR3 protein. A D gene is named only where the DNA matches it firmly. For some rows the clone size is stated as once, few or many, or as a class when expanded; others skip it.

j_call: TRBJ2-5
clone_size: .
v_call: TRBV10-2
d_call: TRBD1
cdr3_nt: TGCGCCAGCAGTGATCCCGGGACAGGGGGTAAAGAGACCCAGTACTTC
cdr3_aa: CASSDPGTGGKETQYF

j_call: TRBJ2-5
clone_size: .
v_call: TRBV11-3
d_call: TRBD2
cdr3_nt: TGTGCCAGCAGCCCCGGGACTAACCAAGAGACCCAGTACTTC
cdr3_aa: CASSPGTNQETQYF

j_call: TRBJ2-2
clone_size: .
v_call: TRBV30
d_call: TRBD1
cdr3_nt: TGTGCCTGGACTCGGACAGGGGCCGGGGAGCTGTTTTTT
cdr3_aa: CAWTRTGAGELFF

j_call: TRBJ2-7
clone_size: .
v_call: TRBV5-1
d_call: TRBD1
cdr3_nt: TGCGCCAGCAGCTTGGACCTGGGGACAGGTCCCTACGAGCAGTACTTC
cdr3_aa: CASSLDLGTGPYEQYF

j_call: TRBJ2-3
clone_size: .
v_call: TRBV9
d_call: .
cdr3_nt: TGTGCCAGCAGCGCAGACTCAACGCATACTAGCACAGATACGCAGTATTTT
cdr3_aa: CASSADSTHTSTDTQYF

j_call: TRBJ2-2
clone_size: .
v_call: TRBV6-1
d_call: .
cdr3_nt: TGTGCCAGCAGTGAAGCTGTTGGGGGAGGCGGGGAGCTGTTTTTT
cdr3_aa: CASSEAVGGGGELFF

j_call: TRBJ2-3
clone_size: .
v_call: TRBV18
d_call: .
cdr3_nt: TGTGCCAGCCGCCTTGGGCGGGGAATAGATACGCAGTATTTT
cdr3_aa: CASRLGRGIDTQYF

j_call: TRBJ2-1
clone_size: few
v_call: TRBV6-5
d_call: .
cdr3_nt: TGTGCCAGCAGTTCCAGCGGCAATGAGCAGTTCTTC
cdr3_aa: CASSSSGNEQFF

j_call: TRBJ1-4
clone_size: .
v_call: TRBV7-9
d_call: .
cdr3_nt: TGTGCCAGCAGCTTGACATCTAATGAAAAACTGTTTTTT
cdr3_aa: CASSLTSNEKLFF

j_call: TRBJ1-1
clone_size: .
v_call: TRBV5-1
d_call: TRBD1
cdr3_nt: TGCGCCAGCAGGACAGGGGAATTGATGAACACTGAAGCTTTCTTT
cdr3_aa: CASRTGELMNTEAFF

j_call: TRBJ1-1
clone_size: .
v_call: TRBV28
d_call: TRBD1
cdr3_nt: TGTGCCAGCAGTTTGTTACAGGGGAAAGCTTTCTTT
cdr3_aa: CASSLLQGKAFF

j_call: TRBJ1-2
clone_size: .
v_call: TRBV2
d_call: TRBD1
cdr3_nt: TGTGCCAGCAGTGATAGGACAGGGGGTTCTGGCTACACCTTC
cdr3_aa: CASSDRTGGSGYTF

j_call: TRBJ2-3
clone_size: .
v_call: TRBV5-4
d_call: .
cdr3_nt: TGTGCCAGCAGCACACGAGATACGCAGTATTTT
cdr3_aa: CASSTRDTQYF

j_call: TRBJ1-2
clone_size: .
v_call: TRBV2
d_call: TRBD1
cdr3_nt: TGTGCCAGCAATGATGGACAGGTTAACTATGGCTACACCTTC
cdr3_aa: CASNDGQVNYGYTF

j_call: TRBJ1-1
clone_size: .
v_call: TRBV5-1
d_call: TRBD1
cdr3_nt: TGCGCCAGCAGCAGAACAGGGGGGAACACTGAAGCTTTCTTT
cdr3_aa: CASSRTGGNTEAFF

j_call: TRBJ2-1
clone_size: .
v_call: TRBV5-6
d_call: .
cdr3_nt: TGTGCCAGCAGCTTGTACAGTAGCTCCTACAATGAGCAGTTCTTC
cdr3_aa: CASSLYSSSYNEQFF

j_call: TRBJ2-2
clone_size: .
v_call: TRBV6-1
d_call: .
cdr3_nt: TGTGCCAGTTGCCCTAGCGAGGACACCGGGGAGCTGTTTTTT
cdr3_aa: CASCPSEDTGELFF

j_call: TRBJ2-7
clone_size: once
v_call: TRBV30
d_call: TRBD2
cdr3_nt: TGTGCCTGGAGTGCTAGCGGGAGTTACGAGCAGTACTTC
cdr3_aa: CAWSASGSYEQYF

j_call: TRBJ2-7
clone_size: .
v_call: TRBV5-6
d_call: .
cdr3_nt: TGTGCCAGCCAACCCAGTCCGACAACCTACGAGCAGTACTTC
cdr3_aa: CASQPSPTTYEQYF

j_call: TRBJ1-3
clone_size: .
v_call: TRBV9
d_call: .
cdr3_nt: TGTGCCAGCAGCGTAGGGCAGATCTCTGGAAACACCATATATTTT
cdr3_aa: CASSVGQISGNTIYF

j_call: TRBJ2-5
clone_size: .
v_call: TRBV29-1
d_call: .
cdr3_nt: TGCAGCGTTGAACCTTGGCGGGTTAAAGAGACCCAGTACTTC
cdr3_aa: CSVEPWRVKETQYF

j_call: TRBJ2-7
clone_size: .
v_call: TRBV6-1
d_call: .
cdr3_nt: TGTGCCAGCAGTGAGCTCTGGATATCAGCGGTCTACGAGCAGTACTTC
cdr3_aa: CASSELWISAVYEQYF

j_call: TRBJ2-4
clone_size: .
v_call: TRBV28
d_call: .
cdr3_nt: TGTGCCAGCAGTTTCTCCAGGGCGTTTAACATTCAGTACTTC
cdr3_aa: CASSFSRAFNIQYF

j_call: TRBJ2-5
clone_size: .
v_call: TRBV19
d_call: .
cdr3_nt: TGTGCCAGTAGTATAGATCTGGCGGGGAAAGAGACCCAGTACTTC
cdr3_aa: CASSIDLAGKETQYF

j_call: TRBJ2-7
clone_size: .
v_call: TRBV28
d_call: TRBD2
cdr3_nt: TGTGCCAGCAGAGGAGCGGGAGGGATTTCCTACGAGCAGTACTTC
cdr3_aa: CASRGAGGISYEQYF

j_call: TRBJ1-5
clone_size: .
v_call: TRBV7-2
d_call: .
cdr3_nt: TGTGCCAGCAGAGAACCGGGGGTAAGTCAGCCCCAGCATTTT
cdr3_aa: CASREPGVSQPQHF

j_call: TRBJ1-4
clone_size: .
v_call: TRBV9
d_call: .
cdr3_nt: TGTGCCAGCAGCGTAGGGGTGCAGGGGAGAGAAAAACTGTTTTTT
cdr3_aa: CASSVGVQGREKLFF

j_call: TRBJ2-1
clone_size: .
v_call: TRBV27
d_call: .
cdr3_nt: TGTGCCAGCAGAGTATACCTAGCCAGTCACAATGAGCAGTTCTTC
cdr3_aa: CASRVYLASHNEQFF

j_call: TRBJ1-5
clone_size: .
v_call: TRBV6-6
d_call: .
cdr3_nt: TGTGCCAGCAGTTACGCAGGGGACGGCAATCAGCCCCAGCATTTT
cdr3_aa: CASSYAGDGNQPQHF

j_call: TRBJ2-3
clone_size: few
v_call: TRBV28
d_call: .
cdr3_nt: TGTGCCAGCAGTTTAGGGCCCCGTTGGGATACGCAGTATTTT
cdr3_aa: CASSLGPRWDTQYF

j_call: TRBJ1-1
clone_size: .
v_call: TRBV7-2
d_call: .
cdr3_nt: TGTGCCAGCAGCTCCCAGGGGTACACTGAAGCTTTCTTT
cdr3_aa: CASSSQGYTEAFF

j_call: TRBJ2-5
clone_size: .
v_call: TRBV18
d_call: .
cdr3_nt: TGTGCCAGCTCACCACAATGGACAAGGAACCAAGAGACCCAGTACTTC
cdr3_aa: CASSPQWTRNQETQYF

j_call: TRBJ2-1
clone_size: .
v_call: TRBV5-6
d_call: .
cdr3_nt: TGTGCCAGCAGCCTCGGACAGCTCAATGAGCAGTTCTTC
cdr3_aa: CASSLGQLNEQFF

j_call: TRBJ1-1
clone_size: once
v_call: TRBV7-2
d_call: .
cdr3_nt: TGTGCCAGCAGCTTCATCCGGCGGGGTCGGGGGAACACTGAAGCTTTCTTT
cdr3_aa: CASSFIRRGRGNTEAFF

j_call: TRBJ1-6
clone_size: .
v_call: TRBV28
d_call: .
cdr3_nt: TGTGCCAGCAACCCTGTCCGGTATAATTCACCCCTCCACTTT
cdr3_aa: CASNPVRYNSPLHF

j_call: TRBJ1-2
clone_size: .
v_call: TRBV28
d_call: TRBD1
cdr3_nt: TGTGCCAGCAGTTTGCAGGGGGCCCCTGGTGGCTACACCTTC
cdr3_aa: CASSLQGAPGGYTF

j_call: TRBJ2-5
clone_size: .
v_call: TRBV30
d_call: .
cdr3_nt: TGTGCCTGGAGTGTACCTAGGCAATCGGGAGAGACCCAGTACTTC
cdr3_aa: CAWSVPRQSGETQYF

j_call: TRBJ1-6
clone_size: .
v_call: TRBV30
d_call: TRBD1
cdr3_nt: TGTGCCTGGAGTGTACAGGGACAGTTCAATTCACCCCTCCACTTT
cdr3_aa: CAWSVQGQFNSPLHF

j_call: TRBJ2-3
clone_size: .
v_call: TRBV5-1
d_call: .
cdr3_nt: TGCGCCAGCAGCGCCAGCGGGCCTAACACAGATACGCAGTATTTT
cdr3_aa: CASSASGPNTDTQYF

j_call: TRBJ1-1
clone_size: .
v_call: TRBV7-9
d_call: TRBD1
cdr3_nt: TGTGCCAGCAGCTTAGCGGACAGGGTTCAGGCTTTCTTT
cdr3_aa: CASSLADRVQAFF

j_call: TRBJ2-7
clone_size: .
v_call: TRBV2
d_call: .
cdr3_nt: TGTGCCACTGGGGGACTGCCCTACGAGCAGTACTTC
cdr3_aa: CATGGLPYEQYF

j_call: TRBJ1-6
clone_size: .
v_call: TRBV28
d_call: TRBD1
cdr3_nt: TGTGCCAGCAGACGCGGACAGGGAGGATCACCCCTCCACTTT
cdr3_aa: CASRRGQGGSPLHF

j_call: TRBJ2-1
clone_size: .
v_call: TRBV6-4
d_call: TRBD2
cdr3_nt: TGTGCCAGCAGTGACGCTTCTAGCGGGTCCTACAATGAGCAGTTCTTC
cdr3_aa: CASSDASSGSYNEQFF

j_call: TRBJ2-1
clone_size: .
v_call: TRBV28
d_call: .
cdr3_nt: TGTGCCACCATCAACTACAATGAGCAGTTCTTC
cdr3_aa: CATINYNEQFF

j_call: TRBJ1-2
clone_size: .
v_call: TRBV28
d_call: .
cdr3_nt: TGTGCCAGCAGTTTGGGGGGAAGGGGCCGGTATGGCTACACCTTC
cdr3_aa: CASSLGGRGRYGYTF

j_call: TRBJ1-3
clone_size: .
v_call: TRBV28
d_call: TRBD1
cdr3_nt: TGTGCCAGCAGCGCTCCGCGAGGGGGCCGAAACACCATATATTTT
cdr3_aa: CASSAPRGGRNTIYF

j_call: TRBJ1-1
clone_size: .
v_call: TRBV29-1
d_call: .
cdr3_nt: TGCAGCGTTAGGCGCGGGGGGGGCACTGAAGCTTTCTTT
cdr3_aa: CSVRRGGGTEAFF

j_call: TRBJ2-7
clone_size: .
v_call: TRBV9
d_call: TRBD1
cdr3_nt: TGTGCCAGCAGCGGACGGGACCGGGACAGGCAGTACTTC
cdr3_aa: CASSGRDRDRQYF

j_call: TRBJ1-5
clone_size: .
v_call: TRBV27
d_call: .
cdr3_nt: TGTGCCAGCAGTATACGAACAGGGCTTAGCAATCAGCCCCAGCATTTT
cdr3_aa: CASSIRTGLSNQPQHF

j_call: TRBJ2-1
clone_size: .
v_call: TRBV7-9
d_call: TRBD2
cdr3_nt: TGTGCCAGCAGCGTGCGAACACGGACCGGGGGGGCGGATGAGCAGTTCTTC
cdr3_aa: CASSVRTRTGGADEQFF

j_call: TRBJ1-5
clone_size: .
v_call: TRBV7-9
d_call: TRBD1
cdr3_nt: TGTGCCAGCAGCTTAGCATGGGCAGGGGGGTTTAGCAATCAGCCCCAGCATTTT
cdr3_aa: CASSLAWAGGFSNQPQHF